Sequencing of this TCR beta chain was carried out in a study of blood T cell repertoires in COVID-19 (dated by TCRdb to the early 2020s). As for the study more broadly: Collaborator samples came from the United States, Italy and Spain and covered acute and convalescent phases of COVID-19. HLA class I and class II types, where available, came from metadata supplied by the sample provider rather than from assay-based typing. The prospective study material was composed of cDNA or gDNA derived from T cells, B-cell-depleted T cells, or PBMCs. The dataset comprised deeply sampled blood TCRbeta repertoires from subjects exposed to, actively infected with, or recovered from COVID-19. Nearly every sample came with metadata listing a de-identified subject ID, COVID-19 status, age in years and sex. Samples came from the ongoing ImmuneRACE study (first 160 participants) plus 1,254 subjects from 6 global collaborators. The repertoires were made available in a free public database intended to serve as a resource for research on the immune response to SARS-CoV-2. The study at large found these results: The quantity of clinical and demographic metadata differed by source and by participant and was supplied without curation.

Participants in the prospective study were enrolled through a virtual design, were aged roughly 18 to 100 years, and lived in roughly 24 United States geographic areas. Cohort assignment in the prospective study relied on participant-reported clinical history from a screening survey and a study questionnaire. Exposed participants were defined as having been in contact with someone with a PCR-confirmed or clinician-diagnosed COVID-19 case within 2 weeks of study entry. Each participant in the prospective study had whole blood, serum and a nasopharyngeal or oropharyngeal swab collected by mobile phlebotomists. Over a roughly 2-month period, participants in the prospective study had the option of providing additional blood draws and questionnaires. Prospective study blood samples were shipped either frozen or at room temperature before DNA extraction. V and J are trimmed by 4 bases and 5 bases, and the gene matches miss 4 bases of the junction. Its CDR3 holds 15 amino acids, cysteine through phenylalanine. Only the CDR3 portion is preserved as DNA: 45 bases, with reading frame beginning at the first base. Reading the germline V gene gives CDR1 LGHNA and CDR2 YSLEER.

As for this clone: Its cognate antigen has yet to be identified. Nothing much larger sits one base from this clone, and base qualities are not available.

TCRbeta CDR3 regions were amplified from genomic DNA by means of the immunoSEQ Assay, a bias-controlled multiplex PCR. Turning to the authors' computational methods: Within the assay, amplification of reference gene primers was used to estimate how many nucleated cells each sample contained. To quantify the absolute abundance of each unique TCRbeta CDR3 rearrangement, sequence reads were collapsed and filtered. For each sample, productive Simpson clonality was calculated by taking the square root of Simpson's diversity index across productive rearrangements. In TCRdb, the immuneACCESS table is reduced to in-frame sequences with V and J assigned. These tables do not hold every clone; where another copy was compared, an unresolved V gene accounts for under half, and the others remain unexplained. V, J and clone size were drawn from that table, and D and trimming were deduced from the DNA. This sample holds 200,000 to 250,000 clones; nearly 90% were observed only once. Roughly 16% of the sample goes to the ten largest clones.

In this chain, TRBV4-3 is recombined with TRBJ2-1; 11 middle bases align to TRBD2. Source material: PBMCs or T cells enriched from blood (not recorded which). This clonotype was sampled from a young man who had been exposed to COVID-19. The CDR3 reads as follows: CASSRILAGDNEQFF. The sequence in DNA is TGCGCCAGCAGCCGAATACTAGCGGGGGACAATGAGCAGTTCTTC.